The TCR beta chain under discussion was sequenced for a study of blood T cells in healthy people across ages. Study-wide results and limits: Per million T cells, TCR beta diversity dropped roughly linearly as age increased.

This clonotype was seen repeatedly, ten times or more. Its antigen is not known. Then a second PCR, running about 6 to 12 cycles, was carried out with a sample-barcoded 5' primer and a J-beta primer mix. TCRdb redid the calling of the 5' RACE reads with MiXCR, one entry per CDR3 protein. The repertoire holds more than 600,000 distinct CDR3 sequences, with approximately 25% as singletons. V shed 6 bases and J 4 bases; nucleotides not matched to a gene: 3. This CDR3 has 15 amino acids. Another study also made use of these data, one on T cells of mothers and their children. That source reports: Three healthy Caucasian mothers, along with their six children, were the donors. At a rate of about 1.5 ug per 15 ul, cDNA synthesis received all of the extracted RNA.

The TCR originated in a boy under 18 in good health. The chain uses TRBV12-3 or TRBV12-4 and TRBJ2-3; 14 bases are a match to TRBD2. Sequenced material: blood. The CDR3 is CASSPGLAGADTQYF. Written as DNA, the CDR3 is TGTGCCAGCAGCCCGGGACTAGCGGGGGCAGATACGCAGTATTTT.